Each of the 8 T cell receptor beta chains below was sequenced from the same sample in a study of beta chain features in type 1 diabetes. Expressed TCRB transcripts were sequenced, since all the RNA that had been isolated was reverse transcribed. Here immunoSEQ multiplex PCR was the method, and the copy in TCRdb shows in-frame clones only, minus some. The repertoire holds 250,000 or so clones, with 27% as singletons. Sequenced material: central memory CD4+ T cells from blood. The receptors come from a man under 40 in good health.

The chain has TRBV28 and TRBJ1-5, with 9 bases that match TRBD1. CDR1 and CDR2 (germline): MDHEN, SYDVKM. V lost 5 bases, J lost 1 base, and 0 bases stayed unmatched. The CDR3 consists of 14 residues. The CDR3 spells CASSGQGSNQPQHF. The CDR3 region has the DNA TGTGCCAGCAGTGGACAGGGGAGCAATCAGCCCCAGCATTTT. Combining the CDR3 with reference TRBV28 and TRBJ1-5 gives the whole variable domain DVKVTQSSRYLVKRTGEKVFLECVQDMDHENMFWYRQDPGLGLRLIYFSYDVKMKEKGDIPEGYSVSREKKERFSLILESASTNQTSMYLCASSGQGSNQPQHFGDGTRLSIL.

CDR3 coding DNA: TGTGCCAGCAGCTTGTCAATCGGCTCCTTTCAGTACTTC. It encodes CASSLSIGSFQYF. The chain employs TRBV7-2 and TRBJ2-4; unclear D gene. Trimming removed 3 bases at V and 11 bases at J, with 14 bases between. The CDR3 loop spans 13 amino acids. Germline CDR1 is SGHTA and CDR2 is FQGNSA.

This rearrangement joins TRBV27 to TRBJ2-4; possibly TRBD1 for D (6 bases). Germline CDR1 MNHEY, CDR2 SMNVEV (reference sequence). The V gene lost 7 bases and the J gene lost 6 bases, with 19 bases spanning the gap. CDR3 length: 15 residues. CDR3 residues: CASTRLTDSGNIQYF. The CDR3 nucleotides read TGTGCCAGCACCCGACTAACGGACAGTGGAAACATTCAGTACTTC.

The chain couples TRBV5-4 to TRBJ2-3; no clear D gene. V dropped 4 bases and J dropped 1 base, with 10 bases sitting between them. CDR3 length: 14 residues. CDR1 is SGHNT and CDR2 is YYREEE in the germline V gene (reference sequence). CDR3: CASSLRMGTDTQYF. CDR3 DNA sequence: TGTGCCAGCAGCCTGCGGATGGGCACAGATACGCAGTATTTT.

The chain links TRBV14 to TRBJ1-6; D is uncertain. V lost 2 bases to trimming and J lost 6 bases, with 5 bases between them. The CDR3 covers 13 residues. The germline V gene has CDR1 SGHDN and CDR2 FVKESK. CDR3 nucleotide sequence: TGTGCCAGCAGCCAACACACTAATTCACCCCTCCACTTT. This encodes CASSQHTNSPLHF.

The gene calls are TRBV27 and TRBJ1-5, with D possibly TRBD1 on 6 matching bases. The CDR3 runs to 13 residues. V gave up 3 bases and J gave up 6 bases, with 9 bases separating them. Germline-derived CDR1 and CDR2 are MNHEY and SMNVEV (reference sequence). CDR3 nucleotides: TGTGCCAGCAGTTTTATAGGGGGTCAGCCCCAGCATTTT. This encodes CASSFIGGQPQHF.

In the case of this clone: Within the sample, other DNA sequences also encode this same CDR3. This chain uses TRBV7-9 with TRBJ1-4; no clear D gene. From germline, CDR1 is SEHNR and CDR2 FQNEAQ (reference sequence). The CDR3 has 12 amino acids. V lost 6 bases and J lost 5, with 7 bases in between. CDR3 loop: CASRRGNEKLFF. The CDR3, as DNA: TGTGCCAGCAGGCGAGGGAATGAAAAACTGTTTTTT.

The rearrangement links TRBV7-7 to TRBJ2-7, with TRBD1 matching 10 bases. Germline CDR1 reads SSHAT; CDR2 reads FNYEAQ (reference sequence). J was trimmed by 5 bases and V by 8 bases; bases with no gene match: 6. The length of the CDR3 is 13 residues. The CDR3 sequence: CASARDRGHEQYF. In DNA, the CDR3 is TGTGCCAGCGCCCGGGACAGGGGCCACGAGCAGTACTTC.